Below, one TCR beta chain is given with its context. Its antigen is unidentified. Through a sample-barcoded 5' primer and a J-beta primer mix, a second PCR was run for 7 to 11 cycles. TCRdb processed the 5' RACE reads anew with MiXCR; each CDR3 protein has one entry. The sample carries 700,000 to 950,000 distinct CDR3 sequences, 35% to 45% recorded once. The CDR3 sequence is 15 residues long. V shed 0 bases and J shed 11 bases, with 22 bases lying between them. CDR1 is DFQATT and CDR2 is SNEGSKA in the germline V gene (reference sequence). This sample is drawn from a study of blood T cells in healthy people across ages. General study points: Total diversity from one million sequenced T cells was likely underestimated.

This chain links TRBV20-1 with TRBJ2-5; D might be TRBD2 (6 bases). The source is a woman aged 60 to 75 in good health. The source material was blood. CDR3 in DNA: TGCAGTGCTAGAGATCTTGCGGGACTTCCCAATGAGCAGTACTTC. Protein product: CSARDLAGLPNEQYF.